The 23 T cell receptor beta chains listed next were all sequenced from one sample in a study of vaccination and CD4 T cells after COVID-19. At the Johns Hopkins FTIC core, DNA taken from cultured CD4+ T cells was sequenced by way of the Oncomine TCR Beta short-read assay. TCRdb independently ran MiXCR on the PCR reads; one entry per CDR3 protein. The data hold just over 4,000 distinct CDR3 sequences, with around 21% observed a single time. What these receptors recognize is not known. Treatment in this sample: roughly 10-day PBMC culture with coronavirus spike peptide pools or control peptides (ViraFEST assay). Sequences were obtained from CD4+ T cells from blood, cultured in vitro. These receptors originate from a human donor who had recovered from COVID-19.

V gene TRBV6-5 combines with J gene TRBJ1-2; 8 bases agree with TRBD1. Unmatched junction bases numbered 4, after V lost 0 bases and J lost 4 bases. The CDR3 totals 15 residues. CDR1 MNHEY and CDR2 SVGAGI come from the germline V gene. This chain's CDR3 is CASSYSHRGVYGYTF. As DNA, the CDR3 is TGTGCCAGCAGTTACTCCCACAGGGGGGTCTATGGCTACACCTTC.

This clonotype was seen only a few times. This sequence joins TRBV7-9 and TRBJ2-7; D remains unclear. V lost 5 bases and J 6 bases, leaving 14 bases between the germline ends. Germline CDR1 SEHNR, CDR2 FQNEAQ (reference sequence). This CDR3 contains 13 residues. Here the CDR3 reads CASSLDLIGEQYF. CDR3 nucleotides: TGTGCCAGCAGCCTAGACTTGATCGGCGAGCAGTACTTC.

The chain recombines TRBV19 with TRBJ2-3; a weak D match, TRBD2 (6 bases). Trimming took 10 bases from V and 0 from J, leaving 17 bases between them. Germline values: CDR1 LNHDA, CDR2 SQIVND (reference sequence). The CDR3 is 15 amino acids. This CDR3 is CATTFSAGSTDTQYF. CDR3 nucleotide sequence: TGTGCCACCACTTTCTCGGCGGGGAGCACAGATACGCAGTATTTT.

The rearrangement joins TRBV12-5 to TRBJ2-7; D is unresolved. The CDR3 is 11 residues long. Looked up from germline, CDR1 is LGHNT and CDR2 is FRNRAP. Between the trimmed V and J ends, which lost 2 bases and 3 bases, there was a span of 2 bases. This CDR3 reads CASGLNYEQYF. As DNA, the CDR3 is TGTGCTAGTGGTTTGAACTACGAGCAGTACTTC. The complete variable domain, with remaining parts taken from reference TRBV12-5 and TRBJ2-7, reads DARVTQTPRHKVTEMGQEVTMRCQPILGHNTVFWYRQTMMQGLELLAYFRNRAPLDDSGMPKDRFSAEMPDATLATLKIQPSEPRDSAVYFCASGLNYEQYFGPGTRLTVT.

As regards this clonotype: A much larger clone lies a single base off, so this may be a read error. The CDR3 does not close with the conserved phenylalanine or tryptophan, likely indicating a read error. The J gene is TRBJ2-3, the V gene TRBV20-1, with 9 bases identical to TRBD1. Looked up from germline, CDR1 is DFQATT and CDR2 is SNEGSKA (reference sequence). The CDR3 has 15 residues. With 5 bases clipped from V and 3 bases from J, the junction kept 9 bases outside the gene matches. This CDR3 reads CSAFTGGGVTDTQYS. CDR3 nucleotide sequence: TGCAGTGCTTTTACAGGGGGCGGTGTTACAGATACGCAGTATTCT.

This rearrangement joins TRBV6-1 to TRBJ2-3, with unresolved D. Germline V gene sequence: CDR1 MNHNS, CDR2 SASEGT. This CDR3 spans 12 amino acids. Trimming pared 3 bases from V and 1 base from J, leaving 2 bases between. The CDR3 sequence is CASSDGTDTQYF. The CDR3 nucleotides read TGTGCCAGCAGTGACGGCACAGATACGCAGTATTTT.

This rearrangement joins TRBV5-4 to TRBJ2-1; TRBD2 is a possible D gene (5 bases). Trimming left V 4 bases short and J 6 bases short, with 17 bases between. The CDR3 has 15 amino acids. Germline CDR1 SGHNT, CDR2 YYREEE (reference sequence). The CDR3 here is CASSREPGPVNEQFF. The CDR3 nucleotides read TGTGCCAGCAGCCGGGAACCGGGTCCCGTCAATGAGCAGTTCTTC.

The chain links TRBV30 to TRBJ1-5, with a possible D match to TRBD1 (6 bases). CDR3 size: 15 residues. CDR1 and CDR2 (germline): GTSNPN, SVGIG (reference sequence). The V and J ends lost 0 bases and 0 bases respectively, with 9 bases between them. The CDR3 DNA is TGTGCCTGGAGTGTAAAGGGACATAGCAATCAGCCCCAGCATTTT. Translation gives CAWSVKGHSNQPQHF. The entire variable domain, with the rest obtained from reference TRBV30 and TRBJ1-5, is as follows: SQTIHQWPATLVQPVGSPLSLECTVEGTSNPNLYWYRQAAGRGLQLLFYSVGIGQISSEVPQNLSASRPQDRQFILSSKKLLLSDSGFYLCAWSVKGHSNQPQHFGDGTRLSIL.

This clonotype was picked up a small number of times. The gene calls are TRBV6-1 and TRBJ1-1; no clear D gene. The length of the CDR3 is 13 residues. Per germline, CDR1 MNHNS and CDR2 SASEGT. Trimming removed 5 bases at V and 4 bases at J, with 11 bases between. As DNA, the CDR3 is TGTGCCAGCAGTCTTCCGAGTGGCACTGAAGCTTTCTTT. This encodes CASSLPSGTEAFF.

This clonotype came up a few times. The V gene is TRBV15, the J gene TRBJ2-2, with D perhaps matching TRBD2 (7 bases). Trimming stripped 6 bases from V and 1 base from J, with 15 bases between. The CDR3 extends over 16 amino acids. CDR1 is LNHNV and CDR2 is YYDKDF in the germline V gene (reference sequence). In DNA form, the CDR3 reads TGTGCCACCAGGCCGGGGGGCGGGGGGAACACCGGGGAGCTGTTTTTT. It specifies CATRPGGGGNTGELFF.

This clonotype was seen more than once but under ten times. The chain carries TRBV18 and TRBJ2-5; no definite D call. The germline V gene encodes CDR1 KGHSH and CDR2 LQKENI. CDR3 length equals 11 residues. V lost 4 bases and J 4 bases, leaving 4 bases between the germline ends. The CDR3 region has the DNA TGTGCCAGCTCACTCCGAGAGACCCAGTACTTC. As protein: CASSLRETQYF.

In its sample, this clonotype is medium-sized. The rearrangement uses TRBV27 and TRBJ1-1; 7 bases are shared with TRBD1. Germline CDR1 MNHEY, CDR2 SMNVEV (reference sequence). The CDR3 is 17 amino acids. V gave up 0 bases and J gave up 10 bases; unmatched junction bases: 17. Here the CDR3 reads CASSLSRAPTGRYVAFF. As DNA, the CDR3 is TGTGCCAGCAGTTTATCGCGGGCCCCGACAGGGAGATACGTAGCTTTCTTT.

This clonotype was seen only a few times. CDR3 loop: CASSTRGLSSYEQYF. In nucleotides, the CDR3 is TGTGCCAGCAGCACACGGGGGCTGAGCTCCTACGAGCAGTACTTC. The chain uses TRBV6-1 and TRBJ2-7; the D gene could be TRBD1 or TRBD2 (6 bases each). The CDR3 totals 15 residues. The V and J ends lost 6 bases and 0 bases respectively, with 15 bases between them. Germline CDR1 MNHNS, CDR2 SASEGT.

By proportion, this clonotype is large. J is TRBJ1-1 and V is TRBV12-3 or TRBV12-4; possibly TRBD1 for D (5 bases). This CDR3 spans 14 amino acids. V lost 2 bases and J lost 3, with 10 bases in between. CDR3 in DNA: TGTGCCAGCAGTTTACAGGGTTCTTACACTGAAGCTTTCTTT. Translating gives CASSLQGSYTEAFF.

The chain links TRBV11-1 to TRBJ1-2; a possible D gene is TRBD1 (6 bases). The length of the CDR3 is 14 residues. V lost 5 bases, J lost 4 bases, and 14 bases lay in between. Germline assignment: CDR1 SGHAT and CDR2 FQDESV (reference sequence). The CDR3 loop reads CASSLAGAPYGYTF. CDR3 bases: TGTGCCAGCAGCCTGGCAGGGGCGCCCTATGGCTACACCTTC.

This clonotype is deemed medium-sized. The gene calls are TRBV12-3 or TRBV12-4 and TRBJ2-3; D ambiguous. The CDR3 consists of 12 residues. Trimming took off 3 bases at V and 2 bases at J, with 3 bases between the two ends. CDR3 region: CASSLVTDTQYF. CDR3 coding DNA: TGTGCCAGCAGTTTGGTCACAGATACGCAGTATTTT.

This clonotype was seen more than once but under ten times. The chain has TRBV7-9 and TRBJ2-3; D is perhaps TRBD1 (5 bases). Trimming stripped 3 bases from V and 2 bases from J, with 12 bases between. Germline CDR1 reads SEHNR; CDR2 reads FQNEAQ (reference sequence). The CDR3 has 15 amino acids. CDR3 sequence (DNA): TGTGCCAGCAGCTTGGGCAGGGCCCACACAGATACGCAGTATTTT. Amino acids: CASSLGRAHTDTQYF.

The V call is TRBV2, the J call TRBJ1-6, with 8 bases that match TRBD1. CDR3 size: 14 residues. V gave up 6 bases and J gave up 7 bases; unmatched junction bases: 5. CDR1 and CDR2 from the germline V gene are SNHLY and FYNNEI. The CDR3 nucleotides are TGTGCCAGCAGGTCCGGGACAGGCAATTCACCCCTCCACTTT. It is translated as CASRSGTGNSPLHF. Full variable domain (remainder filled in from reference TRBV2 and TRBJ1-6): EPEVTQTPSHQVTQMGQEVILRCVPISNHLYFYWYRQILGQKVEFLVSFYNNEISEKSEIFDDQFSVERPDGSNFTLKIRSTKLEDSAMYFCASRSGTGNSPLHFGNGTRLTVT.

In DNA form, the CDR3 reads TGCAGCGTTGATTGGCCTCAAGAGACCCAGTACTTC. Its protein is CSVDWPQETQYF. The chain couples TRBV29-1 to TRBJ2-5; D is unresolved. CDR3 length: 12 amino acids. Per germline, CDR1 SQVTM and CDR2 ANQGSEA. Trimming stripped 3 bases from V and 2 bases from J, with 7 bases between.

V and J are TRBV5-4 and TRBJ1-4; maybe TRBD1 (5 bases). The germline V gene encodes CDR1 SGHNT and CDR2 YYREEE (reference sequence). Trimming left V 2 bases short and J 8 bases short, with 13 bases between. The CDR3 extends over 14 amino acids. The CDR3 DNA reads TGTGCCAGCAGCTTTGAGGGCCGGGGCGAAAAACTGTTTTTT. Protein sequence: CASSFEGRGEKLFF.

The chain couples TRBV6-5 to TRBJ2-3, with D possibly matching TRBD1 (5 bases). The CDR3 is 15 residues long. The germline V and J ends were trimmed by 0 bases and 2 bases, with 9 bases remaining between them. Germline V gives CDR1 MNHEY, CDR2 SVGAGI. DNA for the CDR3: TGTGCCAGCAGTTACTCGGGGCAGGTCACAGATACGCAGTATTTT. Its translation is CASSYSGQVTDTQYF.

This clonotype has a handful of counts. The chain is built from TRBV11-2 and TRBJ2-5; tentative D call: TRBD1 (6 bases). The CDR3 is 13 amino acids. Trimming cost V 5 bases and J 7 bases, with 14 bases left between them. The germline V gene has CDR1 SGHAT and CDR2 FQNNGV. The CDR3 sequence: CASSPDRPWTQYF. For the CDR3, the DNA is TGTGCCAGCAGCCCCGACAGGCCTTGGACCCAGTACTTC.

In this sample, this clonotype is medium-sized. This chain uses TRBV12-3 or TRBV12-4 with TRBJ2-7, with D tentatively TRBD2 (5 bases). This CDR3 is 14 amino acids long. V was trimmed by 3 bases and J by 3 bases, leaving 12 bases between them. The CDR3 nucleotides are TGTGCCAGCAGTTTGAAGGCCGGGGACTACGAGCAGTACTTC. Amino acid sequence: CASSLKAGDYEQYF.